This TCR beta chain was identified in a study of blood T cell repertoires in COVID-19. Across the study: Samples came from the United States, Italy and Spain, spanning acute and convalescent COVID-19. T cells, B-cell-depleted T cells, or PBMCs provided the cDNA or gDNA that served as material.

The germline V and J ends were trimmed by 5 bases and 5 bases, with 12 bases remaining between them. Germline V gene lookup returns CDR1 LNHDA and CDR2 SQIVND (reference sequence). This CDR3 is built from 13 residues. Authors' methods: Reference gene primer amplification gave estimated nucleated cell counts. The table came from immunoSEQ multiplex PCR; TCRdb's copy has only in-frame clones and leaves some out. That table furnishes V, J and clone size, whereas the DNA furnished D and trimming. The data show about 82,000 clones, around 81% seen once. The sequence derives from a man older than 75 with active or convalescent COVID-19. The rearrangement joins TRBV19 to TRBJ2-5, with D possibly TRBD2 on 5 matching bases. Material: peripheral blood. CDR3 sequence: CASSGTSLETQYF. CDR3 nucleotides: TGTGCCAGTAGTGGCACTAGTTTGGAGACCCAGTACTTC. Full variable domain (outside the CDR3, taken from reference TRBV19 and TRBJ2-5): DGGITQSPKYLFRKEGQNVTLSCEQNLNHDAMYWYRQDPGQGLRLIYYSQIVNDFQKGDIAEGYSVSREKKESFPLTVTSAQKNPTAFYLCASSGTSLETQYFGPGTRLLVL.